This TCR beta chain was recorded in a study of identifying expanded T cells in peripheral blood. This clone was found once. Its antigen is undetermined. Sequencing used immunoSEQ multiplex PCR; TCRdb keeps in-frame clones, though not all of them. The data hold about 90,000 clones, with around 88% observed a single time. Study conclusions and caveats: Approximately 1.1 clones differed between technical replicates, versus about 16 and 19 over time. Variance in clone template counts between roughly two-week samples significantly increased with total template count across all healthy donors.

Germline lookup yields CDR1 SNHLY and CDR2 FYNNEI. The V gene lost 7 bases and the J gene lost 3 bases, with 12 bases spanning the gap. The length of the CDR3 is 13 residues. The TCR was taken from a person aged 18 to 69 in good health. Sequencing was carried out using blood. The chain employs TRBV2 and TRBJ2-5; tentatively, D is TRBD1 (5 bases). CDR3 loop: CASTQTVKETQYF. As DNA, the CDR3 is TGTGCCAGCACGCAGACAGTGAAAGAGACCCAGTACTTC.